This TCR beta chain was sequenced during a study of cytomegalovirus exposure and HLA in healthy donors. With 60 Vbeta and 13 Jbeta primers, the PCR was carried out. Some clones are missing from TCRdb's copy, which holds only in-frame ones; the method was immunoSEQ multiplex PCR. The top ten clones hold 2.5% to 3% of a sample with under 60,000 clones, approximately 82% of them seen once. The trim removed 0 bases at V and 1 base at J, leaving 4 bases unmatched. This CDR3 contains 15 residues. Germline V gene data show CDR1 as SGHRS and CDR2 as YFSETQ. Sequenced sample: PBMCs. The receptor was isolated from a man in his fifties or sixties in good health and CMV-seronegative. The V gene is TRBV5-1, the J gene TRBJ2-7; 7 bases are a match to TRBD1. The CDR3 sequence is CASSLEGTASYEQYF. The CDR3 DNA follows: TGCGCCAGCAGCTTGGAAGGGACAGCGTCCTACGAGCAGTACTTC.